The 23 T cell receptor beta chains below all came from one sample that was sequenced in a study of cytomegalovirus exposure and HLA in healthy donors. Primers included in the PCR were 60 Vbeta and 13 Jbeta primers. Here immunoSEQ multiplex PCR was the method, and the copy in TCRdb shows in-frame clones only, minus some. This table holds over 40,000 clones. Sample: PBMCs. Receptors originate from a man under 40 in good health and CMV-seronegative.

The genes are TRBV4-1 and TRBJ1-1; weak D call: TRBD1 (6 bases). The CDR3 spans 14 residues. V shed 8 bases and J shed 0 bases, with 13 bases lying between them. CDR1 is MGHRA, CDR2 YSYEKL, per germline. CDR3 nucleotides: TGCGCCAGCCGAAACAGGGCAGTGAACACTGAAGCTTTCTTT. Translation: CASRNRAVNTEAFF.

The V gene is TRBV11-2, the J gene TRBJ2-7, with D possibly TRBD1 on 5 matching bases. This CDR3 has 14 amino acids. Trimming left V 0 bases short and J 0 bases short, with 6 bases between. Germline V gene lookup returns CDR1 SGHAT and CDR2 FQNNGV. The CDR3 protein is CASSLDRVSYEQYF. DNA of the CDR3: TGTGCCAGCAGCTTAGACAGGGTCTCCTACGAGCAGTACTTC.

This chain links TRBV20-1 with TRBJ2-7, with 8 bases identical to TRBD2. Trimming took 6 bases from V and 7 from J; bases not matched to a gene: 5. The germline V gene has CDR1 DFQATT and CDR2 SNEGSKA (reference sequence). The CDR3 spans 11 residues. The CDR3 loop reads CSARGGLEQYF. Written as DNA, the CDR3 is TGCAGTGCCCGGGGGGGGCTTGAGCAGTACTTC.

This chain uses TRBV18 with TRBJ2-7; 8 nucleotides line up with TRBD2. This CDR3 is built from 16 residues. The junction had 9 bases not matched to a gene; V was cut back by 3 bases and J by 2 bases. In germline, CDR1 is KGHSH, CDR2 LQKENI. CDR3 nucleotides: TGTGCCAGCTCACCCCTTACTAGCGGAGGGACCTACGAGCAGTACTTC. As protein: CASSPLTSGGTYEQYF.

V is TRBV15 and J is TRBJ1-1, with D possibly matching TRBD1 (6 bases). The CDR3 covers 14 residues. CDR1 is LNHNV and CDR2 is YYDKDF in the germline V gene (reference sequence). The V end lost 0 bases, the J end lost 5 bases, and 10 bases lay between the germline ends. In DNA form, the CDR3 reads TGTGCCACCAGCAGAGATCTGGACAGAACTGAAGCTTTCTTT. Protein sequence: CATSRDLDRTEAFF.

The chain combines TRBV10-3 with TRBJ2-7; TRBD2 agrees at 12 bases. Germline loops: CDR1 ENHRY, CDR2 SYGVKD. The CDR3 contains 14 residues. CDR3 bases: TGTTCCACGTCCGGGACTAGCGGGCCATGGGAGCAGTACTTC. Translated: CSTSGTSGPWEQYF.

This chain connects TRBV2 to TRBJ2-1; 8 bases match TRBD2. V shed 0 bases and J 9 bases; nucleotides not matched to a gene: 7. CDR1 is SNHLY, CDR2 FYNNEI, per germline. The CDR3 extends over 15 amino acids. The CDR3 DNA reads TGTGCCAGCAGTGAAGCCCGAGCGGGAGCCTCTGAGCAGTTCTTC. It codes for CASSEARAGASEQFF.

The chain joins TRBV5-1 to TRBJ1-1; D is undetermined. Germline V CDR1 and CDR2: SGHRS, YFSETQ. Trimming left V 4 bases short and J 0 bases short, with 7 bases between. The CDR3 is 13 residues long. The CDR3 loop is CASSRELNTEAFF. DNA of the CDR3: TGCGCCAGCAGCCGGGAGTTGAACACTGAAGCTTTCTTT.

V usage is TRBV6-5 and J usage is TRBJ1-2; D gene unclear. V was cut by 0 bases and J by 4 bases, with 9 bases left in between. The V gene's germline CDR1 is MNHEY and CDR2 SVGAGI. This CDR3 comprises 14 residues. Written as DNA, the CDR3 is TGTGCCAGCAGTTACTCGGTCAGAAGCTATGGCTACACCTTC. It yields the protein CASSYSVRSYGYTF.

This rearrangement joins TRBV13 to TRBJ2-7; TRBD2 is a possible D gene (6 bases). Germline loops: CDR1 PRHDT, CDR2 FYEKMQ (reference sequence). Trimming stripped 5 bases from V and 3 bases from J, with 17 bases between. The CDR3 contains 15 residues. CDR3 DNA: TGTGCCAGCAGCGCCGGGGGACGGAGACTCTACGAGCAGTACTTC. This encodes CASSAGGRRLYEQYF.

The V and J genes are TRBV7-9 and TRBJ1-2; unclear D gene. The V and J ends lost 6 bases and 8 bases respectively, with 10 bases between them. Germline V lookup: CDR1 SEHNR, CDR2 FQNEAQ (reference sequence). This CDR3 is built from 11 residues. Here the CDR3 reads CASSRTGGYTF. CDR3 nucleotides: TGTGCCAGCAGTCGGACGGGGGGCTACACCTTC. Filled out from reference TRBV7-9 and TRBJ1-2, the complete variable domain reads DTGVSQNPRHKITKRGQNVTFRCDPISEHNRLYWYRQTLGQGPEFLTYFQNEAQLEKSRLLSDRFSAERPKGSFSTLEIQRTEQGDSAMYLCASSRTGGYTFGSGTRLTVV.

The chain couples TRBV7-9 to TRBJ2-3, with 11 bases fitting TRBD2. J gave up 3 bases and V 5 bases, and 10 bases lay outside the gene matches. The CDR3 totals 17 residues. Germline values: CDR1 SEHNR, CDR2 FQNEAQ (reference sequence). CDR3 protein: CASSPQTGLAETDTQYF. The DNA for the CDR3 is TGTGCCAGCAGCCCCCAGACGGGACTAGCGGAGACAGATACGCAGTATTTT. Drawing the rest from reference TRBV7-9 and TRBJ2-3, the complete variable domain is DTGVSQNPRHKITKRGQNVTFRCDPISEHNRLYWYRQTLGQGPEFLTYFQNEAQLEKSRLLSDRFSAERPKGSFSTLEIQRTEQGDSAMYLCASSPQTGLAETDTQYFGPGTRLTVL.

The gene calls are TRBV7-3 and TRBJ1-2; perhaps TRBD1 as D (6 bases). Trimming left V 6 bases short and J 4 bases short, with 15 bases between. CDR1 is SGHTA, CDR2 FQGTGA, per germline. The CDR3 totals 14 residues. CDR3: CASSVAGGAYGYTF. In nucleotides, the CDR3 is TGTGCCAGCAGTGTCGCCGGGGGGGCCTATGGCTACACCTTC.

This rearrangement joins TRBV6-5 to TRBJ2-3, with TRBD1 as a possible D gene (8 bases). The CDR3 totals 15 residues. The germline V and J ends were trimmed by 8 bases and 4 bases, with 19 bases remaining between them. CDR1 and CDR2 (germline): MNHEY, SVGAGI. CDR3 in DNA: TGTGCCAGCGGGGAAACAGGGGGGGGTGCAGATACGCAGTATTTT. Its translation: CASGETGGGADTQYF.

This sequence joins TRBV25-1 and TRBJ1-2, with 7 bases that match TRBD1. Germline CDR1 MGHDK, CDR2 SYGVNS. Trimming at V came to 3 bases and at J to 1 base, leaving 2 bases not matched to a gene. The CDR3 has 14 amino acids. CDR3 bases: TGTGCCAGCAGTGAGAACAGGGGTAACTATGGCTACACCTTC. Residues: CASSENRGNYGYTF.

The chain couples TRBV9 to TRBJ1-5; TRBD1 aligns across 7 bases. The CDR3 loop spans 14 amino acids. Germline-derived CDR1 and CDR2 are SGDLS and YYNGEE. With 0 bases clipped from V and 7 bases from J, the junction kept 4 bases outside the gene matches. The CDR3 DNA reads as TGTGCCAGCAGCGTAGGACAGGGTGGACAGCCCCAGCATTTT. Amino acid sequence: CASSVGQGGQPQHF.

This chain joins TRBV27 and TRBJ2-7; TRBD1 aligns across 7 bases. V lost 5 bases and J lost 2; bases outside the gene matches: 6. CDR1 is MNHEY, CDR2 SMNVEV, per germline (reference sequence). This CDR3 comprises 14 residues. The CDR3 spells CASSPQTGTYEQYF. CDR3 nucleotide sequence: TGTGCCAGCAGTCCCCAGACAGGGACCTACGAGCAGTACTTC.

This rearrangement joins TRBV6-5 to TRBJ2-7, with 10 bases matching TRBD1. This CDR3 comprises 15 residues. Germline V lookup: CDR1 MNHEY, CDR2 SVGAGI. V was pared by 6 bases and J by 2 bases, with 7 bases of the junction left unmatched. The CDR3 is CASRSDRGSPYEQYF. In DNA, the CDR3 is TGTGCCAGCAGATCGGACAGGGGGAGCCCCTACGAGCAGTACTTC.

The V and J genes are TRBV7-8 and TRBJ2-5, with 7 bases identical to TRBD2. V was clipped by 8 bases and J by 0 bases; unmatched bases: 3. The CDR3 loop spans 13 amino acids. Germline values: CDR1 SGHVS, CDR2 FQNEAQ. DNA of the CDR3: TGTGCCAGCGCCCGGGGGGACCAAGAGACCCAGTACTTC. This translates into CASARGDQETQYF. Based on the CDR3 plus reference TRBV7-8 and TRBJ2-5, the full variable domain is GAGVSQSPRYKVAKRGQDVALRCDPISGHVSLFWYQQALGQGPEFLTYFQNEAQLDKSGLPSDRFFAERPEGSVSTLKIQRTQQEDSAVYLCASARGDQETQYFGPGTRLLVL.

The CDR3 region has the DNA TGTGCCAGCAGTTCTGGCGGGTACCCCTACGAGCAGTACTTC. Translation: CASSSGGYPYEQYF. The rearrangement links TRBV9 to TRBJ2-5; perhaps TRBD2 as D (5 bases). The end of the DNA is better explained by TRBJ2-7, so the J call may be wrong. The CDR3 has 14 residues. Per the germline V gene, CDR1 is SGDLS and CDR2 is YYNGEE.

The rearrangement links TRBV5-6 to TRBJ2-2; 7 bases are shared with TRBD1. Germline lookup yields CDR1 SGHDT and CDR2 YYEEEE. J gave up 4 bases and V 5 bases, and 5 bases lay outside the gene matches. The CDR3 spans 14 residues. In DNA form, the CDR3 reads TGTGCCAGCAGGGGGACAGATCTCACCGGGGAGCTGTTTTTT. Residues: CASRGTDLTGELFF.

CDR3 nucleotide sequence: TGTGCCAGCAGCTTCGGGCAGGGTTTGCGTGGCTACACCTTC. Its translation is CASSFGQGLRGYTF. The chain links TRBV5-6 to TRBJ1-2; TRBD1 is a possible D gene (5 bases). This CDR3 contains 14 residues. In germline, CDR1 is SGHDT, CDR2 YYEEEE. V was cut by 2 bases and J by 7 bases, with 15 bases left in between.

The CDR3 DNA is TGTGCCAGCACCAATGGCAGGGCAAGCGCCTACGAGCAGTACTTC. It codes for CASTNGRASAYEQYF. V gene TRBV6-5 combines with J gene TRBJ2-7; D is perhaps TRBD1 (5 bases). The CDR3 has 15 amino acids. Germline assignment: CDR1 MNHEY and CDR2 SVGAGI. The V gene lost 7 bases and the J gene lost 2 bases, with 18 bases spanning the gap.